The rows below give T cell receptor beta chains drawn from one sample of a study of blood T cell repertoires in COVID-19. The method was immunoSEQ multiplex PCR; TCRdb's version includes in-frame clones alone and lacks a portion of them. The sample consists of 400,000 to 450,000 clones, over 75% of them appearing once. The specimen was peripheral blood. These receptors all stem from a woman between 40 and 50 years old with COVID-19, enrolled during active disease. The CDR3 runs from the conserved cysteine through the conserved F or W. D genes are given only for firm matches. Not all rows give a size; the values are once, few, many and, for expanded clones, a class.

CDR3	DNA	size	length	J	D	V
CASSLQDQPQHF	TGTGCCAGCAGCTTACAAGATCAGCCCCAGCATTTT	.	12	TRBJ1-5	.	TRBV5-4
CASSYSGVSNSPLHF	TGTGCCAGCAGTTACTCCGGGGTTTCCAATTCACCCCTCCACTTT	.	15	TRBJ1-6	.	TRBV6-5
CASSPRGLAGTDTQYF	TGTGCCAGCAGCCCCCGCGGCCTAGCGGGCACAGATACGCAGTATTTT	.	16	TRBJ2-3	TRBD2	TRBV5-5
CASNVELSNTGELFF	TGTGCCAGCAATGTCGAGCTCTCGAACACCGGGGAGCTGTTTTTT	.	15	TRBJ2-2	.	TRBV28
CASSIGREDPYEQYF	TGTGCCAGTAGTATAGGTCGGGAGGACCCCTACGAGCAGTACTTC	.	15	TRBJ2-7	TRBD2	TRBV19
CASSPRRGYNQPQHF	TGTGCCAGCAGCCCGAGACGGGGTTACAATCAGCCCCAGCATTTT	.	15	TRBJ1-5	.	TRBV27
CASSDLGGTEAFF	TGTGCCAGCAGTGATCTGGGGGGTACTGAAGCTTTCTTT	.	13	TRBJ1-1	.	TRBV6-1
CASSFRTGMNTEAFF	TGTGCCAGCAGTTTCAGGACAGGGATGAACACTGAAGCTTTCTTT	.	15	TRBJ1-1	TRBD1	TRBV7-2
CASSQFGGTNYGYTF	TGCGCCAGCAGCCAGTTCGGGGGGACTAACTATGGCTACACCTTC	.	15	TRBJ1-2	.	TRBV4-3
CSVEDPQGGETQYF	TGCAGCGTTGAAGATCCGCAGGGGGGAGAGACCCAGTACTTC	.	14	TRBJ2-5	.	TRBV29-1
CASSVGLHEKLFF	TGTGCCAGCAGCGTGGGACTGCATGAAAAACTGTTTTTT	few	13	TRBJ1-4	.	TRBV9
CASRGEAFF	TGTGCCAGCCGCGGTGAAGCTTTCTTT	.	9	TRBJ1-1	.	TRBV2
CASSVDRGYNQPQHF	TGTGCCAGCAGTGTAGACAGGGGCTACAATCAGCCCCAGCATTTT	.	15	TRBJ1-5	TRBD1	TRBV28
CASSLVSPLAGGDNEQFF	TGTGCCAGCAGTTTAGTGTCCCCACTAGCGGGAGGGGACAATGAGCAGTTCTTC	.	18	TRBJ2-1	TRBD2	TRBV27
CSVEDRGSEKLFF	TGCAGCGTTGAAGATCGGGGTAGCGAAAAACTGTTTTTT	once	13	TRBJ1-4	.	TRBV29-1
CASSQALGRTEMNTEAFF	TGCGCCAGCAGCCAAGCCCTCGGCAGGACAGAAATGAACACTGAAGCTTTCTTT	.	18	TRBJ1-1	.	TRBV4-3
CASSQDRDVINTEAFF	TGCGCCAGCAGCCAAGACAGGGATGTAATAAACACTGAAGCTTTCTTT	.	16	TRBJ1-1	.	TRBV4-3
CASSVSGQSTGNTIYF	TGTGCCAGCAGCGTATCGGGACAGAGTACTGGAAACACCATATATTTT	.	16	TRBJ1-3	TRBD1	TRBV7-2
CASSLERGGYTF	TGTGCCAGCAGCTTAGAAAGGGGTGGCTACACCTTC	.	12	TRBJ1-2	.	TRBV7-2
CASSAPRGLFGVNTEAFF	TGTGCCAGCAGTGCCCCGAGGGGGCTTTTCGGGGTGAACACTGAAGCTTTCTTT	few	18	TRBJ1-1	TRBD1	TRBV28
CASSTGGAGNTEAFF	TGTGCCAGCAGTACAGGGGGGGCGGGGAACACTGAAGCTTTCTTT	.	15	TRBJ1-1	TRBD1	TRBV28
CASSQQPLSNEQFF	TGTGCCAGCAGCCAACAACCCCTATCAAATGAGCAGTTCTTC	.	14	TRBJ2-1	.	TRBV3-1/TRBV3-2
CASSQAGQGYNEQFF	TGTGCCAGCAGTCAAGCGGGACAGGGCTACAATGAGCAGTTCTTC	once	15	TRBJ2-1	TRBD1	TRBV6-2/TRBV6-3
CASSVGTGLITEAFF	TGTGCCAGCAGCGTAGGAACAGGTTTGATCACTGAAGCTTTCTTT	.	15	TRBJ1-1	.	TRBV9
CASSRYGNTIYF	TGTGCCAGCAGCCGCTACGGAAACACCATATATTTT	.	12	TRBJ1-3	.	TRBV7-8
CASSQGALQGGWGTEAFF	TGCGCCAGCAGCCAAGGAGCCCTTCAAGGGGGCTGGGGCACTGAAGCTTTCTTT	few	18	TRBJ1-1	TRBD1	TRBV4-3
CASSPPGGVRETQYF	TGTGCCAGCAGCCCCCCCGGGGGGGTCAGGGAGACCCAGTACTTC	once	15	TRBJ2-5	TRBD2	TRBV7-2
CASSERQPQHF	TGTGCCAGCAGTGAACGTCAGCCCCAGCATTTT	.	11	TRBJ1-5	.	TRBV6-1